One sample yielded the 9 T cell receptor beta chains listed below, sequenced in a study of blood T cell repertoires in COVID-19. Only in-frame clones appear in the TCRdb table, and some are missing; sequencing was by immunoSEQ multiplex PCR. The sample includes around 64,000 clones, roughly 87% of them seen just once. What was sequenced was peripheral blood. All receptors come from a man older than 75 in a cohort sampled during active COVID-19.

The chain couples TRBV30 to TRBJ2-7; possible D gene TRBD2, 6 bases. The V end lost 2 bases, the J end lost 7 bases, and 18 bases lay between the germline ends. The germline CDR1 and CDR2 sequences are GTSNPN and SVGIG (reference sequence). The CDR3 totals 14 residues. CDR3 coding DNA: TGTGCCTGGAGTCCAATGGCGGGGCGAGGGGAGCAGTACTTC. Translating it yields CAWSPMAGRGEQYF.

This rearrangement joins TRBV24-1 to TRBJ1-1, with 9 bases matching TRBD1. V lost 3 bases and J lost 4; bases outside the gene matches: 11. The CDR3 covers 17 residues. Per germline, CDR1 KGHDR and CDR2 SFDVKD. CDR3 sequence reads: CATSDRDREDICTEAFF. The CDR3 DNA is TGTGCCACCAGTGATCGGGACAGGGAGGATATTTGCACTGAAGCTTTCTTT.

The chain employs TRBV6-5 and TRBJ2-3; 7 bases match TRBD1. CDR1 MNHEY and CDR2 SVGAGI come from the germline V gene. Germline trimming cut 6 bases from V and 0 bases from J; bases unmatched to any gene: 3. CDR3 length equals 14 residues. The CDR3 DNA is TGTGCCAGCAGGGTGACAGGGAGCACAGATACGCAGTATTTT. Amino acids: CASRVTGSTDTQYF.

The chain carries TRBV7-2 and TRBJ2-5, with 11 positions matching TRBD2. With V trimmed by 2 bases and J by 6 bases, 5 bases remained unmatched. From germline, CDR1 is SGHTA and CDR2 FQGNSA. The CDR3 extends over 15 amino acids. The CDR3 here is CASSLQLAGEKTQYF. For the CDR3, the DNA is TGTGCCAGCAGCTTACAACTAGCGGGAGAAAAGACCCAGTACTTC.

V is TRBV5-1 and J is TRBJ1-1; D call uncertain. The V and J ends lost 3 bases and 1 base respectively, with 10 bases between them. Germline CDR1 and CDR2: SGHRS and YFSETQ. The length of the CDR3 is 14 residues. CDR3 DNA sequence: TGCGCCAGCAGCTCCCCACAGCAGAACACTGAAGCTTTCTTT. The encoded protein is CASSSPQQNTEAFF.

The rearrangement joins TRBV6-5 to TRBJ2-7; TRBD1 is a possible D gene (7 bases). The CDR3 is 15 residues long. Trimming shortened V by 0 bases and J by 2 bases, and 11 bases separated the two germline ends. The germline gives CDR1 MNHEY, CDR2 SVGAGI. The CDR3, as DNA: TGTGCCAGCAGTTACTCGGGGGGACAGCCCTACGAGCAGTACTTC. Translation: CASSYSGGQPYEQYF.

The chain employs TRBV7-9 and TRBJ2-7; the match to TRBD1 covers 10 bases. The V gene's germline CDR1 is SEHNR and CDR2 FQNEAQ (reference sequence). The length of the CDR3 is 16 residues. Trimming at V came to 6 bases and at J to 5 bases, leaving 13 bases not matched to a gene. CDR3 in DNA: TGTGCCAGCAGTCGAGGAGGAGGGGGACAGGGGCACGAGCAGTACTTC. Its protein product is CASSRGGGGQGHEQYF.

The genes are TRBV7-2 and TRBJ2-5; TRBD2 aligns across 9 bases. The CDR3 totals 16 residues. The V segment lost 0 bases and the J segment 1 base; nucleotides outside the gene matches: 3. Germline CDR1 is SGHTA and CDR2 is FQGNSA. CDR3 loop: CASSLAGSGGQETQYF. Written as DNA, the CDR3 is TGTGCCAGCAGCTTAGCCGGTAGCGGGGGCCAAGAGACCCAGTACTTC.

The chain uses TRBV5-4 and TRBJ2-5, with a weak D call TRBD1 (6 bases). With 3 bases removed from V and 6 bases from J, the gap between germline ends came to 9 bases. This CDR3 contains 12 residues. In germline, CDR1 is SGHNT, CDR2 YYREEE (reference sequence). CDR3 sequence reads: CASSYGTKTQYF. CDR3 in DNA: TGTGCCAGCAGCTACGGGACAAAGACCCAGTACTTC.